This T cell receptor (beta chain) was captured by sequencing in a study of blood T cell repertoires in COVID-19. Study at large: Acute-phase and convalescent COVID-19 samples originated in the United States, Italy and Spain. T cells, B-cell-depleted T cells, or PBMCs supplied cDNA or gDNA.

Original processing methods: Nucleated cell number was recorded as an estimate derived from reference gene primer amplification. The assay was immunoSEQ multiplex PCR, and TCRdb's table has in-frame clones only and misses some. V and J calls and clone size are given by that table; D and trimming were obtained from the DNA. This table holds roughly 190,000 clones, around 90% found once. The CDR3 loop spans 11 amino acids. Germline CDR1 GTSNPN, CDR2 SVGIG (reference sequence). V gave up 1 base and J gave up 8 bases; unmatched junction bases: 1. The gene calls are TRBV30 and TRBJ2-5; 7 bases agree with TRBD2. The receptor's source is a man between 50 and 59 years old with acute or convalescent COVID-19. The sequenced material came from peripheral blood. CDR3: CAWSGGGTQYF. The CDR3 bases are TGTGCCTGGAGTGGCGGGGGAACCCAGTACTTC.